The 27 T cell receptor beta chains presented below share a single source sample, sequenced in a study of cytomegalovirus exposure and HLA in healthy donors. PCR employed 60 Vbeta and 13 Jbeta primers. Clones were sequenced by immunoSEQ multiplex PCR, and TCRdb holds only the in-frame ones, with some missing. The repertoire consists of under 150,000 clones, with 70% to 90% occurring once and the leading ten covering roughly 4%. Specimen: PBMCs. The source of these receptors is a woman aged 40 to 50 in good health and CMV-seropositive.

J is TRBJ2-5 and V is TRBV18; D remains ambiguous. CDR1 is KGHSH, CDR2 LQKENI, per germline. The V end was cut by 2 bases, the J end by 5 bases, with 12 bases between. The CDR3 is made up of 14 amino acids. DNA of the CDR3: TGTGCCAGCTCACCATCGGCAGCCGGGGAGACCCAGTACTTC. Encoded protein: CASSPSAAGETQYF. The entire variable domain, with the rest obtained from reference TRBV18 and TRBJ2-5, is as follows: NAGVMQNPRHLVRRRGQEARLRCSPMKGHSHVYWYRQLPEEGLKFMVYLQKENIIDESGMPKERFSAEFPKEGPSILRIQQVVRGDSAAYFCASSPSAAGETQYFGPGTRLLVL.

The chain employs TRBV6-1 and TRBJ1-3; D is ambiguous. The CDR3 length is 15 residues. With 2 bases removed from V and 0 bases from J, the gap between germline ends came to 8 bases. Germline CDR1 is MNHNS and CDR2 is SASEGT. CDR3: CASSEFADSGNTIYF. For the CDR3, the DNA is TGTGCCAGCAGTGAATTCGCAGACTCTGGAAACACCATATATTTT.

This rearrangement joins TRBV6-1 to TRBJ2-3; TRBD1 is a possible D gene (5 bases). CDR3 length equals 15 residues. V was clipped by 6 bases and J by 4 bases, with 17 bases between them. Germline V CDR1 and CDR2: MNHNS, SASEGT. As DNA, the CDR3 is TGTGCCAGCAGCACGGGTGGGGCAGGAGCAGATACGCAGTATTTT. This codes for CASSTGGAGADTQYF.

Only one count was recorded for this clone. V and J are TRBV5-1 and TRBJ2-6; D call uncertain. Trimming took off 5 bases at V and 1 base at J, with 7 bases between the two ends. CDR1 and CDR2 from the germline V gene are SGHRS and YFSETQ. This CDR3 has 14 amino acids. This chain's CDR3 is CASSPQSGANVLTF. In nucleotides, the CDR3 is TGCGCCAGCAGTCCTCAGTCTGGGGCCAACGTCCTGACTTTC.

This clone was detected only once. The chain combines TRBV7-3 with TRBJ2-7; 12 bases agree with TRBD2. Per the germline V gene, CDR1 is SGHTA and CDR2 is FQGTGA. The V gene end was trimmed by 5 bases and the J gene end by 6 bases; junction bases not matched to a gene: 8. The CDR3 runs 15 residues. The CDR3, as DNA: TGTGCCAGCAGCCCGACTAGCGGGAGATTGGGCGAGCAGTACTTC. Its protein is CASSPTSGRLGEQYF.

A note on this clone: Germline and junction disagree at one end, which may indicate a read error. In nucleotides, the CDR3 is TGTGCCAGCAGTGAGGTAGTGCGAGACAGAATTGTGTTT. Residues: CASSEVVRDRIVF. The V gene is TRBV6-1, the J gene TRBJ1-1, with D perhaps matching TRBD1 (5 bases). Germline V gene data show CDR1 as MNHNS and CDR2 as SASEGT. There are 13 residues in the CDR3.

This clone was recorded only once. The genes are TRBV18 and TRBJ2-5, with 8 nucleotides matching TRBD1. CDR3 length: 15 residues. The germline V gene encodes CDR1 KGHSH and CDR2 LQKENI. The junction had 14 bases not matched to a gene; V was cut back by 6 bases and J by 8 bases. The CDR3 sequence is CASSQDRAEGGTQYF. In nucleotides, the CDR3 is TGTGCCAGCTCGCAGGACAGGGCTGAAGGGGGTACCCAGTACTTC.

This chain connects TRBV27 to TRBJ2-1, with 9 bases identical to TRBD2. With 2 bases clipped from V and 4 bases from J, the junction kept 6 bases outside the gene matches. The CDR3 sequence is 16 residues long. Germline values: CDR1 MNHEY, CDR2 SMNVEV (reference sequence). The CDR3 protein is CASSLQAGGNYNEQFF. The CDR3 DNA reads TGTGCCAGCAGTTTACAGGCGGGAGGGAATTACAATGAGCAGTTCTTC.

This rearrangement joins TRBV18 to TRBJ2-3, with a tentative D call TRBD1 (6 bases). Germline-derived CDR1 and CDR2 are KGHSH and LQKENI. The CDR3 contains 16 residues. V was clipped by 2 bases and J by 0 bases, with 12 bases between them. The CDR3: CASSPTGSSSTDTQYF. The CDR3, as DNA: TGTGCCAGCTCACCAACAGGGTCCTCTAGCACAGATACGCAGTATTTT.

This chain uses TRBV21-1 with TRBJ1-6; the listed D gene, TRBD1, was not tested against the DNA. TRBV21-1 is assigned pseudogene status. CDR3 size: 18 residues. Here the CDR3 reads CASSKKQARRAYNSPLHF. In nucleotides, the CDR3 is TGTGCCAGCAGCAAAAAACAGGCCCGCAGGGCCTATAATTCACCCCTCCACTTT.

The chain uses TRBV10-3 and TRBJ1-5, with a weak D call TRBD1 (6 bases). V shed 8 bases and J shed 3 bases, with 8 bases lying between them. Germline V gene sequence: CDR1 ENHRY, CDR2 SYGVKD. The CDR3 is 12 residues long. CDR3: CAIGQNNQPQHF. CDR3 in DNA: TGTGCCATCGGACAGAACAATCAGCCCCAGCATTTT.

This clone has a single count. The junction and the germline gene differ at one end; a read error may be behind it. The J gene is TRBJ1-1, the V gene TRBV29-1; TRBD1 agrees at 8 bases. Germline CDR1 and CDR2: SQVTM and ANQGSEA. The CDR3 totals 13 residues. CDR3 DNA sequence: TGCAGCGTTGTGGGACAGGTGAAGACTGAAGCTTTCTTT. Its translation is CSVVGQVKTEAFF.

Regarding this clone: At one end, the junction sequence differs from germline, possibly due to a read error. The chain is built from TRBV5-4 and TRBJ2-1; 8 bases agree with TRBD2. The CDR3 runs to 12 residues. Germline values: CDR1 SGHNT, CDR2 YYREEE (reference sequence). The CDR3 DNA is TGCAAAGCGGGAGAGGCGTACAATGAGCAGTTCTTC. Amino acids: CKAGEAYNEQFF. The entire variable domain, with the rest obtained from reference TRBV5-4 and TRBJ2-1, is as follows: ETGVTQSPTHLIKTRGQQVTLRCSSQSGHNTVSWYQQALGQGPQFIFQYYREEENGRGNFPPRFSGLQFPNYSSELNVNALELDDSALYLCKAGEAYNEQFFGPGTRLTVL.

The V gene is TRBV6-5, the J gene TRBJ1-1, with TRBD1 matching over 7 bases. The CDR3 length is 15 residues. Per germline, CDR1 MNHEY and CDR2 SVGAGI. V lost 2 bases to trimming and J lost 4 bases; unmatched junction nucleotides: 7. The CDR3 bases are TGTGCCAGCAGTTACGGAGTAGGGGGCGGCACTGAAGCTTTCTTT. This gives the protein CASSYGVGGGTEAFF.

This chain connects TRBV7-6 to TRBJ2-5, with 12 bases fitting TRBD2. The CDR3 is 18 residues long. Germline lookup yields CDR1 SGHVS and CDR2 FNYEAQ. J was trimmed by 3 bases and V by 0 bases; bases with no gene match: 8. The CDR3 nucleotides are TGTGCCAGCAGCTTAGCCGTTGCGGCTAGCGGGGGGGAAGAGACCCAGTACTTC. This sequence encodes CASSLAVAASGGEETQYF. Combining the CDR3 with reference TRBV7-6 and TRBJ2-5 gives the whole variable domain GAGVSQSPRYKVTKRGQDVALRCDPISGHVSLYWYRQALGQGPEFLTYFNYEAQQDKSGLPNDRFSAERPEGSISTLTIQRTEQRDSAMYRCASSLAVAASGGEETQYFGPGTRLLVL.

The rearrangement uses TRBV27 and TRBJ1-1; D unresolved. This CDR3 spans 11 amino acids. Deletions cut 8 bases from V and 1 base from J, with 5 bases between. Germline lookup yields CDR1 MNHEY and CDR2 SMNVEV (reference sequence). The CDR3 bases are TGTGCCAGCGGCTGGAACACTGAAGCTTTCTTT. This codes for CASGWNTEAFF.

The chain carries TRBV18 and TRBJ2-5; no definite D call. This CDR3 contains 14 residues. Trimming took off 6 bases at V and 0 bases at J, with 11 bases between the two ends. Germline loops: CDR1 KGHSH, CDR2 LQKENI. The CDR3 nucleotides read TGTGCCAGCTCGTCTGGAGTGCACCAAGAGACCCAGTACTTC. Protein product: CASSSGVHQETQYF. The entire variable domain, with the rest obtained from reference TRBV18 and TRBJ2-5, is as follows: NAGVMQNPRHLVRRRGQEARLRCSPMKGHSHVYWYRQLPEEGLKFMVYLQKENIIDESGMPKERFSAEFPKEGPSILRIQQVVRGDSAAYFCASSSGVHQETQYFGPGTRLLVL.

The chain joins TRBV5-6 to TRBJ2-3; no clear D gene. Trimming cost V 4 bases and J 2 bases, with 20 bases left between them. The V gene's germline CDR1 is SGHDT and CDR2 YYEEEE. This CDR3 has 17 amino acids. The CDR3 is CASSPLLKQSHTDTQYF. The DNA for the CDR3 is TGTGCCAGCAGCCCGCTCCTAAAACAGTCACACACAGATACGCAGTATTTT.

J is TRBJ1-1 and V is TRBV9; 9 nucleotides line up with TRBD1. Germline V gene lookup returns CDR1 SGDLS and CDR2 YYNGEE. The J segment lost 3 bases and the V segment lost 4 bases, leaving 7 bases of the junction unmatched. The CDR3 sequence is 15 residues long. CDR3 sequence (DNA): TGTGCCAGCAGCCCACGGGACAGGGACTACACTGAAGCTTTCTTT. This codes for CASSPRDRDYTEAFF.

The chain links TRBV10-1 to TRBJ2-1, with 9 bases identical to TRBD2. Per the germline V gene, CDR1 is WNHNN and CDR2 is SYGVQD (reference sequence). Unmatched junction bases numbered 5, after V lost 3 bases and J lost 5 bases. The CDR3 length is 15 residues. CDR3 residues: CASSDQRGANNEQFF. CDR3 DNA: TGCGCCAGCAGTGACCAGCGGGGGGCCAACAATGAGCAGTTCTTC.

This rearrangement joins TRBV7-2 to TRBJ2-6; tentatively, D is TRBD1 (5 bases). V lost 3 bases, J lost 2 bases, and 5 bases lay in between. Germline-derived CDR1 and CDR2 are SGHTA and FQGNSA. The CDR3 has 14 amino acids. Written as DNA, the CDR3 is TGTGCCAGCAGCTTGACAGCTGGGGCCAACGTCCTGACTTTC. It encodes CASSLTAGANVLTF. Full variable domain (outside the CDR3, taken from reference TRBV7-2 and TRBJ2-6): GAGVSQSPSNKVTEKGKDVELRCDPISGHTALYWYRQSLGQGLEFLIYFQGNSAPDKSGLPSDRFSAERTGGSVSTLTIQRTQQEDSAVYLCASSLTAGANVLTFGAGSRLTVL.

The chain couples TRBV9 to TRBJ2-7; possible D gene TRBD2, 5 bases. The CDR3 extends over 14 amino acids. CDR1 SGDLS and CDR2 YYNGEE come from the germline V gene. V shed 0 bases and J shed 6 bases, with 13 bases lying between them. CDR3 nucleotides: TGTGCCAGCAGCGTAGATCGCCGAGGAGGCGAGCAGTACTTC. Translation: CASSVDRRGGEQYF.

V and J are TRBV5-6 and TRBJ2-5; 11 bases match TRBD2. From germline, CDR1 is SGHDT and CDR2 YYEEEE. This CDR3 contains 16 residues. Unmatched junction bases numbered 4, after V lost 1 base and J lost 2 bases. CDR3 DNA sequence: TGTGCCAGCAGCTTGCCCCTAGCGGGAGGACAAGAGACCCAGTACTTC. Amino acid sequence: CASSLPLAGGQETQYF.

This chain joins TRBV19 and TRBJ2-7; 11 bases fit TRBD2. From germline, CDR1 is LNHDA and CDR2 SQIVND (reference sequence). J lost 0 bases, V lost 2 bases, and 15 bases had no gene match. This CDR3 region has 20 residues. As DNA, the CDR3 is TGTGCCAGTAGTATAACCCGCCAAGGGCTAGCGGGGGGCAACTCCTACGAGCAGTACTTC. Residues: CASSITRQGLAGGNSYEQYF.

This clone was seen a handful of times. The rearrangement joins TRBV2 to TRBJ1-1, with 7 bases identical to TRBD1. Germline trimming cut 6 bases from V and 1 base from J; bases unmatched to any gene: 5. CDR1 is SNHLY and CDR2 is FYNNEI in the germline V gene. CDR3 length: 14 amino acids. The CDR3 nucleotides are TGTGCCAGCAGCGTACAGGGGAGGAACACTGAAGCTTTCTTT. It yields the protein CASSVQGRNTEAFF.

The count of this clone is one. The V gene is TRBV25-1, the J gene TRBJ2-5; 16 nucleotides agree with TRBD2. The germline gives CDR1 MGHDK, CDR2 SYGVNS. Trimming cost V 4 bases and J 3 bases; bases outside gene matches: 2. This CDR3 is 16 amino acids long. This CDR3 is CASSGGTSGGEETQYF. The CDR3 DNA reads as TGTGCCAGCAGTGGGGGGACTAGCGGGGGGGAAGAGACCCAGTACTTC.

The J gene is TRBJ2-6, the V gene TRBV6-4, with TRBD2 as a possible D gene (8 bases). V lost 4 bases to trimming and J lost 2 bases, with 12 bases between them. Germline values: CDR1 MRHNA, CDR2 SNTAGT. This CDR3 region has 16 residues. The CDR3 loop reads CASSAGGGAGANVLTF. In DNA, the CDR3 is TGTGCCAGCAGTGCGGGAGGGGGCGCTGGGGCCAACGTCCTGACTTTC.